The 3 T cell receptor beta chains listed next were all sequenced from one sample in a study of cytomegalovirus exposure and HLA in healthy donors. The PCR contained 60 Vbeta and 13 Jbeta primers. Generated by immunoSEQ multiplex PCR, the TCRdb table keeps only in-frame clones and is missing some. Seen here are about 98,000 clones, under 75% observed once, and the top ten hold about 1.2%. The sample taken for sequencing was PBMCs. The receptors here all came from a female donor in good health and CMV-seronegative.

This clone was observed a single time. This chain uses TRBV6-1 with TRBJ1-5; D is ambiguous. Germline-derived CDR1 and CDR2 are MNHNS and SASEGT. The CDR3 contains 13 residues. V was shortened by 2 bases and J by 5 bases, with 7 bases between the two germline ends. Here the CDR3 reads CASSETLYQPQHF. The CDR3 nucleotides read TGTGCCAGCAGTGAAACTCTTTATCAGCCCCAGCATTTT.

V gene TRBV7-2 combines with J gene TRBJ2-2, with TRBD2 matching 9 bases. The germline gives CDR1 SGHTA, CDR2 FQGNSA. The CDR3 runs to 19 residues. Losses at the gene ends were 5 bases for V and 5 bases for J; bases not matched to a gene: 18. The CDR3 DNA is TGTGCCAGCAGCCTAAACATGCCCGGCGGGGGGGCCCGGACCGGGGAGCTGTTTTTT. Translated: CASSLNMPGGGARTGELFF.

The gene calls are TRBV30 and TRBJ1-2; 7 bases line up with TRBD1. V lost 3 bases and J lost 8; bases outside the gene matches: 9. Germline values: CDR1 GTSNPN, CDR2 SVGIG (reference sequence). The CDR3 sequence is 13 residues long. CDR3 nucleotides: TGTGCCTGGAGAGAGGGCAGGGGGTTGGGCTACACCTTC. Residues: CAWREGRGLGYTF.